Presented here are 5 T cell receptor beta chains from one specimen sequenced in a study of T cells after somatic rescue of genetic block. Assay used: immunoSEQ multiplex PCR; TCRdb lists only in-frame clones, some missing. The sample carries fewer than 150,000 clones, around nine tenths recorded once. The specimen sequenced was peripheral blood mononuclear cells (PBMCs). These TCRs come from a young woman.

This sequence joins TRBV10-3 and TRBJ1-2; D remains unclear. The germline V gene has CDR1 ENHRY and CDR2 SYGVKD. The germline V and J ends were trimmed by 0 bases and 7 bases, with 18 bases remaining between them. This CDR3 has 16 residues. CDR3 coding DNA: TGTGCCATCAGTGAGTCAGAGGCAGGCGGCGCGGGTGGCTACACCTTC. It yields the protein CAISESEAGGAGGYTF.

The chain recombines TRBV7-2 with TRBJ2-7, with 8 bases that match TRBD2. V was pared by 8 bases and J by 4 bases, with 7 bases of the junction left unmatched. Per the germline V gene, CDR1 is SGHTA and CDR2 is FQGNSA. The CDR3 spans 13 residues. For the CDR3, the DNA is TGTGCCAGCGGGACCGGGAGGGAGTACGAGCAGTACTTC. As protein: CASGTGREYEQYF.

The CDR3 nucleotides are TGTGCCAGCAGCCCAGCGGGGGGTCGAGAGACCCAGTACTTC. Translation gives CASSPAGGRETQYF. V is TRBV14 and J is TRBJ2-5; 9 nucleotides align to TRBD2. CDR3 length equals 14 residues. J lost 4 bases, V lost 4 bases, and 4 bases had no gene match. Germline V gives CDR1 SGHDN, CDR2 FVKESK.

The CDR3 nucleotides are TGTGCCAGCAGCTTGACTCCCGACACCGGGGAGCTGTTTTTT. Its protein is CASSLTPDTGELFF. V gene TRBV7-9 combines with J gene TRBJ2-2; D call uncertain. CDR3 length equals 14 residues. Germline lookup yields CDR1 SEHNR and CDR2 FQNEAQ (reference sequence). Trimming left V 3 bases short and J 3 bases short, with 8 bases between.

The chain employs TRBV5-1 and TRBJ1-3; D is unclear. With 0 bases removed from V and 0 bases from J, the gap between germline ends came to 10 bases. This CDR3 region has 16 residues. Germline CDR1 reads SGHRS; CDR2 reads YFSETQ. The CDR3 loop is CASSLDRSNSGNTIYF. The CDR3 DNA reads TGCGCCAGCAGCTTGGATCGGTCCAACTCTGGAAACACCATATATTTT.